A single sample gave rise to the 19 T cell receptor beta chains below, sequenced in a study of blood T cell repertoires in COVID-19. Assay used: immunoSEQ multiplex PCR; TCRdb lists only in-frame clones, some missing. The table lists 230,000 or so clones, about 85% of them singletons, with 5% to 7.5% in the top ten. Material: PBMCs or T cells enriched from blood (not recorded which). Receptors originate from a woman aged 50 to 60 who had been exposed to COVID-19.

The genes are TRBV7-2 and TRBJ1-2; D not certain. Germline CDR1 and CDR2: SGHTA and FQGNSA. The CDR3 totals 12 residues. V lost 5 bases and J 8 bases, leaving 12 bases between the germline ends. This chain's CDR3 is CASSLEQLGYTF. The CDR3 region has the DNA TGTGCCAGCAGCCTAGAACAATTAGGCTACACCTTC.

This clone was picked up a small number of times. The CDR3 reads CAWSAGRRQPQHF. The CDR3 DNA reads as TGTGCCTGGAGCGCAGGGAGGCGGCAGCCCCAGCATTTT. V usage is TRBV30 and J usage is TRBJ1-5, with a possible D match to TRBD1 (5 bases). CDR1 and CDR2 from the germline V gene are GTSNPN and SVGIG (reference sequence). Between the trimmed V and J ends, which lost 3 bases and 7 bases, there was a span of 13 bases. The CDR3 length is 13 residues.

This CDR3 is CASSGSGGLYEQYF. CDR3 bases: TGTGCCAGCAGCGGGAGCGGGGGCCTCTACGAGCAGTACTTC. This chain uses TRBV9 with TRBJ2-7; 8 bases match TRBD2. The CDR3 consists of 14 residues. Germline V gene data show CDR1 as SGDLS and CDR2 as YYNGEE. The V segment lost 3 bases and the J segment 3 bases; nucleotides outside the gene matches: 5.

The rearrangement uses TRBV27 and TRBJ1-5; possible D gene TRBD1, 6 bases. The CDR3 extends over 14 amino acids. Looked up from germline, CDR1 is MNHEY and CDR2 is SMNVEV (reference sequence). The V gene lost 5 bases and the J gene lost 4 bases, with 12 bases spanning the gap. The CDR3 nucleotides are TGTGCCAGCAGTGACAGGTCTGCTAATCAGCCCCAGCATTTT. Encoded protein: CASSDRSANQPQHF.

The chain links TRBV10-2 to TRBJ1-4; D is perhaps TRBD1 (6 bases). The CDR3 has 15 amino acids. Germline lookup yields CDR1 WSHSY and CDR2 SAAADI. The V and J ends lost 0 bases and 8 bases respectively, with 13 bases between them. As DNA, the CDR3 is TGCGCCAGCAGTGAGTCGGGGGGGCCAAAGGAAAAACTGTTTTTT. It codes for CASSESGGPKEKLFF.

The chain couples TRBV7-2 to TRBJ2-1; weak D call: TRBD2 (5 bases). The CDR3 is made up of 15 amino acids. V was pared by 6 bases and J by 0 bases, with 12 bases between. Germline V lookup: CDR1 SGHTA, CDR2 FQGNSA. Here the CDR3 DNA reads TGTGCCAGCAGACCTAGCTCCCTCTCCTACAATGAGCAGTTCTTC. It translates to CASRPSSLSYNEQFF.

CDR3 sequence reads: CASSLHSSIYGYTF. For the CDR3, the DNA is TGTGCCAGCAGCTTACACAGCTCCATCTATGGCTACACCTTC. The rearrangement joins TRBV5-6 to TRBJ1-2, with no clear D. Between the trimmed V and J ends, which lost 2 bases and 4 bases, there was a span of 12 bases. CDR3 length equals 14 residues. Germline CDR1 SGHDT, CDR2 YYEEEE.

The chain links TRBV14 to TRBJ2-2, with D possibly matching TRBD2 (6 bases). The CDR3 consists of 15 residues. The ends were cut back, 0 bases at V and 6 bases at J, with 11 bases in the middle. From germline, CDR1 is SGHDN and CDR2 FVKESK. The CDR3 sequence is CASSQELWGAGELFF. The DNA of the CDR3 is TGTGCCAGCAGCCAAGAGTTATGGGGGGCCGGGGAGCTGTTTTTT. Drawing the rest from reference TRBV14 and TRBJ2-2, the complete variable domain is EAGVTQFPSHSVIEKGQTVTLRCDPISGHDNLYWYRRVMGKEIKFLLHFVKESKQDESGMPNNRFLAERTGGTYSTLKVQPAELEDSGVYFCASSQELWGAGELFFGEGSRLTVL.

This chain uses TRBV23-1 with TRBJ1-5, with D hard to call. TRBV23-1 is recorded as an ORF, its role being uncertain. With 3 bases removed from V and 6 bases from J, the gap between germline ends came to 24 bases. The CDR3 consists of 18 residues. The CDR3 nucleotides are TGCGCCAGCAGTCATGCCAGCCCCTATATTATAGCAAGTCAGCCCCAGCATTTT. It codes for CASSHASPYIIASQPQHF.

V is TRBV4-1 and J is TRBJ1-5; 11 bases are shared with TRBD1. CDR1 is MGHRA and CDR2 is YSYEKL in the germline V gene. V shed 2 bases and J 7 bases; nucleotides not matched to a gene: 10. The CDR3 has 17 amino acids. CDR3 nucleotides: TGCGCCAGCAGCCAAACGAAGGACAGGGGGCAAGGGCAGCCCCAGCATTTT. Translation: CASSQTKDRGQGQPQHF.

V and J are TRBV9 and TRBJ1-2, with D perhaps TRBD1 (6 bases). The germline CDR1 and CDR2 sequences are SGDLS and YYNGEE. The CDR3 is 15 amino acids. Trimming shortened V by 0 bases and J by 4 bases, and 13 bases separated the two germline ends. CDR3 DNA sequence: TGTGCCAGCAGCGTAGGAAGGGGGAATCTCTATGGCTACACCTTC. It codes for CASSVGRGNLYGYTF.

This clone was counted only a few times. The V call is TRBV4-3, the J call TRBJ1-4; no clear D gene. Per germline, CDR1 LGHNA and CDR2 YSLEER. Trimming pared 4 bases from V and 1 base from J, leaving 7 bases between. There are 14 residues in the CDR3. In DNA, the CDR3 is TGCGCCAGCAGCCCCGTTAGAACTAATGAAAAACTGTTTTTT. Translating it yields CASSPVRTNEKLFF.

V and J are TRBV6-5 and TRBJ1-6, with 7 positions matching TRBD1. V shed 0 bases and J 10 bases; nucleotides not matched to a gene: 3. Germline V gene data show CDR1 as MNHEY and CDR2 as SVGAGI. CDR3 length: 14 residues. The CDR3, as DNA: TGTGCCAGCAGTTACTCGACAGGGAGCTCACCCCTCCACTTT. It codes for CASSYSTGSSPLHF.

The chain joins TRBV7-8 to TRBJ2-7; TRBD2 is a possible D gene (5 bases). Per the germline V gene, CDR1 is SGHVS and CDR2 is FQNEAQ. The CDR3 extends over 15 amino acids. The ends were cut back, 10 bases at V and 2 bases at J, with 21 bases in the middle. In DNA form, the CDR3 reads TGTGCCACCAAACTGAGGGATGCGGGTGCCTACGAGCAGTACTTC. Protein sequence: CATKLRDAGAYEQYF.

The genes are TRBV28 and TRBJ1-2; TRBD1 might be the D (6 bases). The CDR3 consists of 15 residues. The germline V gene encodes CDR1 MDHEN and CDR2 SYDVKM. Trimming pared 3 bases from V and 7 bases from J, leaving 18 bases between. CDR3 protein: CASSFQQGRLGGYTF. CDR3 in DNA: TGTGCCAGCAGTTTTCAGCAGGGGCGGCTGGGTGGCTACACCTTC.

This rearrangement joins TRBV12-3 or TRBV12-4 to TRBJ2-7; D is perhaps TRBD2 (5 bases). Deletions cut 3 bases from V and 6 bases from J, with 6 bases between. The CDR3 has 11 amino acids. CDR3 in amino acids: CASSLGSEQYF. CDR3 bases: TGTGCCAGCAGTTTGGGGAGCGAGCAGTACTTC.

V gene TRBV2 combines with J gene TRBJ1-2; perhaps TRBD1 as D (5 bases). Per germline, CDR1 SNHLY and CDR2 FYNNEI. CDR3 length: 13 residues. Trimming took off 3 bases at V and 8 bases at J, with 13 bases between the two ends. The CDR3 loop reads CASSENRQGGYTF. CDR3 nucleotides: TGTGCCAGCAGTGAGAATAGGCAGGGAGGCTACACCTTC.

The CDR3 is CASSPLPIAGAEAFF. The CDR3 region has the DNA TGTGCCAGCAGCCCGCTACCAATAGCGGGAGCTGAAGCTTTCTTT. The genes are TRBV11-2 and TRBJ1-1; the D is unclear. Trimming cost V 5 bases and J 6 bases, with 19 bases left between them. The V gene's germline CDR1 is SGHAT and CDR2 FQNNGV. The CDR3 extends over 15 amino acids.

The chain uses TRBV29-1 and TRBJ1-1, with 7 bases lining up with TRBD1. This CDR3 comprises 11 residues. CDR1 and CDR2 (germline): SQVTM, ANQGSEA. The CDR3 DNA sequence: TGCAGTGCCGACAGGGTAACTGAAGCTTTCTTT. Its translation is CSADRVTEAFF.